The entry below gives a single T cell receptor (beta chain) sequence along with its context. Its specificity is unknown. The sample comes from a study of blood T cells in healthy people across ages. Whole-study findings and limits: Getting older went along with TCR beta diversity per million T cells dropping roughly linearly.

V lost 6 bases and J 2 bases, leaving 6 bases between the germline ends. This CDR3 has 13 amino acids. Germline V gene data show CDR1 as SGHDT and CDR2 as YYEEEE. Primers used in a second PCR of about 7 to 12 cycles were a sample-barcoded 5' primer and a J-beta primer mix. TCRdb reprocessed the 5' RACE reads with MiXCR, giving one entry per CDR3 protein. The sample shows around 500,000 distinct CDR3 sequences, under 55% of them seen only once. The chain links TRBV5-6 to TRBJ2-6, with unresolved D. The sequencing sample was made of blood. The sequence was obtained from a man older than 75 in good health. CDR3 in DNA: TGTGCCAGCATCCCTACTGGGGCCAACGTCCTGACTTTC. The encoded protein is CASIPTGANVLTF.